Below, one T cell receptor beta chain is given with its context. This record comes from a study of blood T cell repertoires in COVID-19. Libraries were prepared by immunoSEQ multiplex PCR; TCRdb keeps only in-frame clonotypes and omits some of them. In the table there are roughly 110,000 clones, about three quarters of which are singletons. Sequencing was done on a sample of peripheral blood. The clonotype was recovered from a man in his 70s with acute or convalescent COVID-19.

This chain's CDR3 is CAISAGGTIYSNQPQHF. The DNA of the CDR3 is TGTGCCATCAGTGCAGGGGGCACGATTTATAGCAATCAGCCCCAGCATTTT. The V gene is TRBV10-3, the J gene TRBJ1-5; 8 bases match TRBD1. Germline V gene sequence: CDR1 ENHRY, CDR2 SYGVKD. This CDR3 region has 17 residues. With 4 bases clipped from V and 0 bases from J, the junction kept 8 bases outside the gene matches.